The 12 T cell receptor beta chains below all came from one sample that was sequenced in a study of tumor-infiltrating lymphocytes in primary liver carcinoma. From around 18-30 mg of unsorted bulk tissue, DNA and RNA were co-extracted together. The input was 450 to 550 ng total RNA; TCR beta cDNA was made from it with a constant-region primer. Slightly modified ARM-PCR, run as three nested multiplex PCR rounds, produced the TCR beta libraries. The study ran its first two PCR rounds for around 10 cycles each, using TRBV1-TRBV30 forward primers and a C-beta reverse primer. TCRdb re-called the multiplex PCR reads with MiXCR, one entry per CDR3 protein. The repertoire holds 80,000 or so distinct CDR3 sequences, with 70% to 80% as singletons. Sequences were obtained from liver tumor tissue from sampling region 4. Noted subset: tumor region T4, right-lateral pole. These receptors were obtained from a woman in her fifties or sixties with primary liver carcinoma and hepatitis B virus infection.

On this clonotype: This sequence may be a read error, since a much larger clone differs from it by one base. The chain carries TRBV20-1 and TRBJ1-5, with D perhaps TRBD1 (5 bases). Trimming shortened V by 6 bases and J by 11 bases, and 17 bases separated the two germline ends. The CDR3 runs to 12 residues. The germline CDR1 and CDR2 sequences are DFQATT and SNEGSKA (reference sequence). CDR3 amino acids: CSAATGDQTQHF. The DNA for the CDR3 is TGCAGTGCGGCGACCGGGGACCAGACCCAGCATTTT.

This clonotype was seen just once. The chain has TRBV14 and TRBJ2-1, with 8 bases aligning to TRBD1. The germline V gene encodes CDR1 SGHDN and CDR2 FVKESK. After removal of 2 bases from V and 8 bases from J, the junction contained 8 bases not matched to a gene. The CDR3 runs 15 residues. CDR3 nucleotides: TGTGCCAGCAGCCAACCTACAGGGGGAGGTTATGAGCAGTTCTTC. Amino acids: CASSQPTGGGYEQFF. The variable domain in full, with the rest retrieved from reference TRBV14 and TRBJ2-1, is EAGVTQFPSHSVIEKGQTVTLRCDPISGHDNLYWYRRVMGKEIKFLLHFVKESKQDESGMPNNRFLAERTGGTYSTLKVQPAELEDSGVYFCASSQPTGGGYEQFFGPGTRLTVL.

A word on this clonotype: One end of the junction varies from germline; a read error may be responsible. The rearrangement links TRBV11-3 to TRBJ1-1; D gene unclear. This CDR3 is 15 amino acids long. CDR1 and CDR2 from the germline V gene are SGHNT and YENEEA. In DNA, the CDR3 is TGTGCCAGCTACCTAACAGTAGGGATGAACACTGAAGCCTTCTTT. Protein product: CASYLTVGMNTEAFF.

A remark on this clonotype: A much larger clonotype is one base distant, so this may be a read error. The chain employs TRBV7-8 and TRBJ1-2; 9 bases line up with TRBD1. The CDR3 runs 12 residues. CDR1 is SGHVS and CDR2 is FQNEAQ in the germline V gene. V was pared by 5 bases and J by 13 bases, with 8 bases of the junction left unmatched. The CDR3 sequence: CASSMGQGASTF. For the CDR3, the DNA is TGTGCCAGCAGCATGGGACAGGGTGCGTCCACCTTC.

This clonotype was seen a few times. The DNA of the CDR3 is TGTGCCAGCAGCTTAGAAGCGACATCGGGCTACACCTTC. Translation: CASSLEATSGYTF. This chain links TRBV11-2 with TRBJ1-2; no firm D call. The ends were cut back, 0 bases at V and 8 bases at J, with 10 bases in the middle. CDR3 length: 13 residues. From germline, CDR1 is SGHAT and CDR2 FQNNGV.

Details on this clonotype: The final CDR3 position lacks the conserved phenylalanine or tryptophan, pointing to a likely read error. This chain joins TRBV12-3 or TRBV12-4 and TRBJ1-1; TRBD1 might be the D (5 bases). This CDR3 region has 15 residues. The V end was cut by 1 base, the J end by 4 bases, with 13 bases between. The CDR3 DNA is TGTGCCAGCAGTTTAGTGCGCAGGGCGACCACTGAAGCTTTCCTT. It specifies CASSLVRRATTEAFL.

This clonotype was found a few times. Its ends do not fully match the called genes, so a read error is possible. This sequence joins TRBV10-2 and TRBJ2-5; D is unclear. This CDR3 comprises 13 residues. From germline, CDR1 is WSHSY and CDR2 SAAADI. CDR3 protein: CASRLGGQEIQYF. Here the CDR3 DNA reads TGCGCCAGCAGGCTCGGTGGGCAAGAGATCCAGTACTTC.

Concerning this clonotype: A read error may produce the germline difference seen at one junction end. CDR3 region: CASSEAFEEYEQYF. For the CDR3, the DNA is TGCGCGAGCAGTGAAGCTTTCGAGGAGTACGAGCAGTACTTC. The V call is TRBV6-1, the J call TRBJ2-7; D not certain. Germline V gene sequence: CDR1 MNHNS, CDR2 SASEGT. This CDR3 is 14 amino acids long.

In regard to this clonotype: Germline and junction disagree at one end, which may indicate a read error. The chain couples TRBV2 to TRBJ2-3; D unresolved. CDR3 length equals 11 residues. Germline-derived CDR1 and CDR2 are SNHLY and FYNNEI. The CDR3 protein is CTSSSTDTQYF. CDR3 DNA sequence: TGTACCAGCAGTTCTACAGATACGCAGTATTTT. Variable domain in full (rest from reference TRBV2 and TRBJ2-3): EPEVTQTPSHQVTQMGQEVILRCVPISNHLYFYWYRQILGQKVEFLVSFYNNEISEKSEIFDDQFSVERPDGSNFTLKIRSTKLEDSAMYFCTSSSTDTQYFGPGTRLTVL.

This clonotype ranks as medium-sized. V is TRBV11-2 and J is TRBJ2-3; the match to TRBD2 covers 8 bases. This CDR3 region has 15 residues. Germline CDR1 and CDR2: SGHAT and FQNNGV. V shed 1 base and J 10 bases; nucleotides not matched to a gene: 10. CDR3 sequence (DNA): TGTGCCAGCAGCTTAGGAGGGACTAGATTGTATTCGCAGTATTTT. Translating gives CASSLGGTRLYSQYF.

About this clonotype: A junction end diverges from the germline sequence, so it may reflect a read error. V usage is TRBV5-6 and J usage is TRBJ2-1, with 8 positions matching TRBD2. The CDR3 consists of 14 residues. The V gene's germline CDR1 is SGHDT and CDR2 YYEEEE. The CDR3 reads CAGSSGTRTDEQFF. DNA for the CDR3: TGTGCCGGCAGCTCCGGGACTAGAACTGATGAGCAGTTCTTC.

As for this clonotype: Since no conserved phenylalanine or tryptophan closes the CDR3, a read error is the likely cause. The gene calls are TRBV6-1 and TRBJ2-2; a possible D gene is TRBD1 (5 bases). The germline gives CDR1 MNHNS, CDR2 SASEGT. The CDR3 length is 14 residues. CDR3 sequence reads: CASRRYRNTGELFY. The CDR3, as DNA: TGTGCCAGCAGACGTTACAGGAACACTGGGGAGCTGTTTTAT.